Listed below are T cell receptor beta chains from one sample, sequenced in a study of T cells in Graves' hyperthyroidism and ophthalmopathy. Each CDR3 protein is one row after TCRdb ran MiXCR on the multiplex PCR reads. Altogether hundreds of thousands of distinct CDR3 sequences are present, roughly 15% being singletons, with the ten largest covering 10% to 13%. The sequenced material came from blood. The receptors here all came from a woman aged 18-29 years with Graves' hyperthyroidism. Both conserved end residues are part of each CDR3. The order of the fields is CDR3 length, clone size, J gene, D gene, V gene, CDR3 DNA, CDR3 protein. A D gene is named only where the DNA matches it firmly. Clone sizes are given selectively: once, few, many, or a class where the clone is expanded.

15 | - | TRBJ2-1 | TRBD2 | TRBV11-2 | TGTGCCAGCACGTTGACTAGCGGGACTACCAATGAGCAGTTCTTC | CASTLTSGTTNEQFF
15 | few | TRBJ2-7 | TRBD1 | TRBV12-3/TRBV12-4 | TGTGCCAGCAGAAATCTGACAGGGAGCTCCTACGAGCAGTACTTC | CASRNLTGSSYEQYF
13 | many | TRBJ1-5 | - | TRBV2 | TGTGCCAGTCGTAGACAGGGCAATCAGCCCCAGCATTTT | CASRRQGNQPQHF
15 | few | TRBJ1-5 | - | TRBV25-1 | TGTGCCAGCAGTGGGGAGTGGGATAGCAATCAGCCCCAGCATTTT | CASSGEWDSNQPQHF
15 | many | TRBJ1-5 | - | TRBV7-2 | TGTGCCAGCAGCTTAGCGGGACGAGGCAATCAGCCCCAGCATTTT | CASSLAGRGNQPQHF
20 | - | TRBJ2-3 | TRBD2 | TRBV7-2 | TGTGCCAGCAGCTTAATTAATGGACTAGCGGGAGTCAAAGGTTCAGATACGCAGTATTTT | CASSLINGLAGVKGSDTQYF
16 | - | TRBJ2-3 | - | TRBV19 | TGTGCCAGTAGTATCTTCCCAGGGGGGTCGACAGATACGCAGTATTTT | CASSIFPGGSTDTQYF
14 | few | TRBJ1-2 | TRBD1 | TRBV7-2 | TGTGCCAGCAGCTTAGTTAGAGGGGGCGATGGCTACACCTTC | CASSLVRGGDGYTF
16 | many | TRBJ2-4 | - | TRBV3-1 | TGTGCCAGCAGCCTCCGAGCGGAGTATTCCAAAAACATTCAGTACTTC | CASSLRAEYSKNIQYF
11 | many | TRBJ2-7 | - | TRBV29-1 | TGCAGCGTTTACCTCGCCTACGAGCAGTACTTC | CSVYLAYEQYF
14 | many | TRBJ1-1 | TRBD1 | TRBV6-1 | TGTGCCAGCGATTTCAGGGGGCCGGGCACTGAAGCTTTCTTT | CASDFRGPGTEAFF
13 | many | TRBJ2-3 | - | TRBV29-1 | TGCAGCGTTGACGAGGGGGGCACAGATACGCAGTATTTT | CSVDEGGTDTQYF
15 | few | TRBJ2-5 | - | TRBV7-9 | TGTGCCAGCAGCCGCTTTCGAGACAATAAAGAGACCCAGTACTTC | CASSRFRDNKETQYF
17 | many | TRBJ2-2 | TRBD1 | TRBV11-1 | TGTGCCAGCAGCCCAGTGGGACAGGGGGCGAACACCGGGGAGCTGTTTTTT | CASSPVGQGANTGELFF
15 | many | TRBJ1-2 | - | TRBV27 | TGTGCCAGCAGTTTATACCCCTCGACCTTCTATGGCTACACCTTC | CASSLYPSTFYGYTF
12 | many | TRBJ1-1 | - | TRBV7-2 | TGTGCCAGCAGCCGCATAGGGGCGCGGGCTTTCTTT | CASSRIGARAFF
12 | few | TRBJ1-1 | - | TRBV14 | TGTGCCAGCAGCCAAGAAGAAAGGGAGGCTTTCTTT | CASSQEEREAFF
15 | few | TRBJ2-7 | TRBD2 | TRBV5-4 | TGTGCCAGCAGTCGACTAGCGGGAGGGGAGGAGGAGCAGTACTTC | CASSRLAGGEEEQYF
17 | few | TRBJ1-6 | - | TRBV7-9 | TGTGCCAGCAGCGTCCGTTTATTGGGGGGGTGGGATTCACCCCTCCACTTT | CASSVRLLGGWDSPLHF
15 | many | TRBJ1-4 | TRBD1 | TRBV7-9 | TGTGCCAGCAGCCACGGGGGACAGTTTAATGAAAAACTGTTTTTT | CASSHGGQFNEKLFF
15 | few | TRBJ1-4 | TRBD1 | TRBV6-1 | TGTGCCAGCAGTGCCTACAGGGGCGTCTCTGAAAAACTGTTTTTT | CASSAYRGVSEKLFF
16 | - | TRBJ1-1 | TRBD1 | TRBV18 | TGTGCCAGCTCACCACCTAGACAGGGAATGAACACTGAAGCTTTCTTT | CASSPPRQGMNTEAFF
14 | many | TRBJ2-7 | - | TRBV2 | TGTGCCAGCAGTGAAGAGGCCGGCCCCAACGAGCAGTACTTC | CASSEEAGPNEQYF
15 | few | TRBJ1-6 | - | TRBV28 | TGTGCCAGCAGTGATACAGGGCCTCGGAATTCACCCCTCCACTTT | CASSDTGPRNSPLHF
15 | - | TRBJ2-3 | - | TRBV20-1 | TGCAGTGCTAGGGGACCGGGGGCGAGCGCAGATACGCAGTATTTT | CSARGPGASADTQYF
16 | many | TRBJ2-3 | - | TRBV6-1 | TGTGCCAGCTGGAGGAATGAACCGGGATTCTCAGATACGCAGTATTTT | CASWRNEPGFSDTQYF
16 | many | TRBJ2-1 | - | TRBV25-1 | TGTGCCAGCAGTGAGATTGGCGGCCCCTCCTACAATGAGCAGTTCTTC | CASSEIGGPSYNEQFF
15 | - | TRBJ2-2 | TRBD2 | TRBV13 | TGTGCCAGCAGCCCAGCGGGAGGGCACACCGGGGAGCTGTTTTTT | CASSPAGGHTGELFF
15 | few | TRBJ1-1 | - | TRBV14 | TGTGCCAGCAGCCAACCTTATAAACCGGGAGTAAAGGCTTTCTTT | CASSQPYKPGVKAFF
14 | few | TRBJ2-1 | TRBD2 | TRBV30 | TGTGCCCATAATAGCGGGAGTGGGGGGAATGAGCAGTTCTTC | CAHNSGSGGNEQFF
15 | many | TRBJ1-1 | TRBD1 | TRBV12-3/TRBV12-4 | TGTGCCAGCAGTTCTAATGACAGGGATGGCACTGAAGCTTTCTTT | CASSSNDRDGTEAFF
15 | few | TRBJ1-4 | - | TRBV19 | TGTGCCAGTAGTATAAGAGGGTCAACTAATGAAAAACTGTTTTTT | CASSIRGSTNEKLFF
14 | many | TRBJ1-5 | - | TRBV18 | TGTGCCAGCTCAGCGGGGCAGGGTGCTCAGCCCCAGCATTTT | CASSAGQGAQPQHF
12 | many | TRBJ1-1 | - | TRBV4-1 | TGCGCCAGCAGCCAGGGGAACACTGAAGCTTTCTTT | CASSQGNTEAFF
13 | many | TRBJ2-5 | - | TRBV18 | TGTGCCAGCTCCGATGGGGAGAAGAAGACCCAGTACTTC | CASSDGEKKTQYF
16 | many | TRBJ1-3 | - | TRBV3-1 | TGTGCCAGCAGCTACCTACAGACCAGCTCTGGAAACACCATATATTTT | CASSYLQTSSGNTIYF
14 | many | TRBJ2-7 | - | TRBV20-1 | TGCAGTGCTAGAACCGGCAGGGAACCCTACGAGCAGTACTTC | CSARTGREPYEQYF
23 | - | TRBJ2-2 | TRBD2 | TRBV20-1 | TGCAGTGCTAGAGTGCCGCTTAGCCTAGTTCTAGCGGGAGGGCCGGAGTTACCCGGGGAGCTGTTTTTT | CSARVPLSLVLAGGPELPGELFF
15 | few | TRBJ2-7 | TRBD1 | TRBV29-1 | TGCAGCGTGACCGGGACAGGAAAGAGCTCCTACGAGCAGTACTTC | CSVTGTGKSSYEQYF
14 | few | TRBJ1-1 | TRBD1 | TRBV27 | TGTGCCAGCAGTCGAACCCCGGGACAGGAGGGAGCTTTCTTT | CASSRTPGQEGAFF
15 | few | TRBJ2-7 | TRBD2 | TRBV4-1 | TGCGCCAGCAGCCAAGGTCTAGCGGGAAAGGGCGAGCAGTACTTC | CASSQGLAGKGEQYF
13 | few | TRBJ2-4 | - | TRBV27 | TGTGCCAGCAGTCCACTAGCCAAAAACATTCAGTACTTC | CASSPLAKNIQYF
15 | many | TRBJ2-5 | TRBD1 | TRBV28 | TGTGCCAGCAGCTCTCCGGGACAGGGGCAAGAGACCCAGTACTTC | CASSSPGQGQETQYF
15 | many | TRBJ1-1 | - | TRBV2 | TGTGCCAGCAGTGATGCCCCCCCCACAGGGAGAGAAGCTTTCTTT | CASSDAPPTGREAFF
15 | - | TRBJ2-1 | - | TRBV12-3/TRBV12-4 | TGTGCCAGCAGTTACTCTGTCAGCTCCTACAATGAGCAGTTCTTC | CASSYSVSSYNEQFF
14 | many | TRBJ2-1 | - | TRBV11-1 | TGTGCCAGCAGCCCAGGGGCGGGACACAATGAGCAGTTCTTC | CASSPGAGHNEQFF
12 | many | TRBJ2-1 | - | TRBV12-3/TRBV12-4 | TGTGCCAGCAGTTTCTTGGATTATGAGCAGTTCTTC | CASSFLDYEQFF
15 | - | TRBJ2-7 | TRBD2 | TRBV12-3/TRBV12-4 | TGTGCCAGCAGTTTAGTAGCGGGAGGGCCTTTCGAGCAGTACTTC | CASSLVAGGPFEQYF
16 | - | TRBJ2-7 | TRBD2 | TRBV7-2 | TGTGCCAGCAGCTTCCGTGGGGGGGGGATTTCCTACGAGCAGTACTTC | CASSFRGGGISYEQYF
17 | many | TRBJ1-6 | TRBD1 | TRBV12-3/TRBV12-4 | TGTGCCAGCATCCGGGACAGGGGAATATCCTATAATTCACCCCTCCACTTT | CASIRDRGISYNSPLHF
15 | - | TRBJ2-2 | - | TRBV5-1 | TGCGCCAGCAGCAACCCCTCGGGGGCCGGTGGGGAGCTGTTTTTT | CASSNPSGAGGELFF
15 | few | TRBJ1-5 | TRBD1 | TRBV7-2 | TGTGCCAGCAGCCCCAACAGGGGGGGCAATCAGCCCCAGCATTTT | CASSPNRGGNQPQHF
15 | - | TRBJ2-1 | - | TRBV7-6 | TGTGCCAGCAGCTTCCCCGGGACTCAACACAATGAGCAGTTCTTC | CASSFPGTQHNEQFF
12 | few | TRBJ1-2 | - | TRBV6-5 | TGTGCCAGCAGTTGGCCTTCGGGTGGCTACACCTTC | CASSWPSGGYTF
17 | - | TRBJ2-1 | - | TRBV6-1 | TGTGCCAGCAGCGAGGTCGGGCTCCCGAGCTCCTACAATGAGCAGTTCTTC | CASSEVGLPSSYNEQFF
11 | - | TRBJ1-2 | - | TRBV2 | TGTGCCAGGTCCGGGGCCCGTGGCCACACCTTC | CARSGARGHTF
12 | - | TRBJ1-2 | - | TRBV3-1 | TGTGCCAGCAGCCAATGGCAGGATGGCTACACCTTC | CASSQWQDGYTF
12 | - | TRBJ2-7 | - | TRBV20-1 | TGCAGTGCTAGAGAATCCGGTAACGGGCAGTACTTC | CSARESGNGQYF
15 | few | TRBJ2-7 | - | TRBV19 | TGTGCCAGTAGTATAGAGCAGGGCCCCTTCTACGAGCAGTACTTC | CASSIEQGPFYEQYF
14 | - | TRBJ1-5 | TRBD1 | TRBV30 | TGTGTCTGGAGTGAGGACAGGGGGCGTCAGCCCCAGCATTTT | CVWSEDRGRQPQHF